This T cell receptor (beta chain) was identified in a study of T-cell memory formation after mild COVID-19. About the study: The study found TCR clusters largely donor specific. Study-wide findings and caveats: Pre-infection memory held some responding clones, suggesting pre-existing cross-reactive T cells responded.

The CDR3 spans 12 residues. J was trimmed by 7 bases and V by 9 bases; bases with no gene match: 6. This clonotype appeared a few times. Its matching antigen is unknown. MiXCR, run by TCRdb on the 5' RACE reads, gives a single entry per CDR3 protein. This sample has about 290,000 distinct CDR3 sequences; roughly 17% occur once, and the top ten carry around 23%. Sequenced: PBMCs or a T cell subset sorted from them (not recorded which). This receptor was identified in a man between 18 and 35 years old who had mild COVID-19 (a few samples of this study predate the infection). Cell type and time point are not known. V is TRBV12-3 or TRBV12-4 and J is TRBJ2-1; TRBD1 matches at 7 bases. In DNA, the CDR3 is TGTGCCAGTAAGTCAGGGGGAAATGAGCAGTTCTTC. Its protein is CASKSGGNEQFF.